The TCR beta chain under discussion was sequenced for a study of control samples from healthy donors and cancer patients. The CDR3 has 15 amino acids. Germline V CDR1 and CDR2: SGHNT, YYREEE (reference sequence). V trimming: 4 bases; J trimming: 5 bases; junction bases outside the gene matches: 4. TCRdb's table, derived via immunoSEQ multiplex PCR, lists solely in-frame clones and lacks some. The sample has some 120,000 clones; 88% are singletons. What was sequenced was blood. The J gene is TRBJ2-1, the V gene TRBV5-4, with 12 bases matching TRBD2. The source of this sequence is a woman in her 70s in good health. CDR3: CASSTRLAGDNEQFF. The CDR3 region has the DNA TGTGCCAGCAGCACCCGACTAGCGGGGGACAATGAGCAGTTCTTC. Based on the CDR3 plus reference TRBV5-4 and TRBJ2-1, the full variable domain is ETGVTQSPTHLIKTRGQQVTLRCSSQSGHNTVSWYQQALGQGPQFIFQYYREEENGRGNFPPRFSGLQFPNYSSELNVNALELDDSALYLCASSTRLAGDNEQFFGPGTRLTVL.